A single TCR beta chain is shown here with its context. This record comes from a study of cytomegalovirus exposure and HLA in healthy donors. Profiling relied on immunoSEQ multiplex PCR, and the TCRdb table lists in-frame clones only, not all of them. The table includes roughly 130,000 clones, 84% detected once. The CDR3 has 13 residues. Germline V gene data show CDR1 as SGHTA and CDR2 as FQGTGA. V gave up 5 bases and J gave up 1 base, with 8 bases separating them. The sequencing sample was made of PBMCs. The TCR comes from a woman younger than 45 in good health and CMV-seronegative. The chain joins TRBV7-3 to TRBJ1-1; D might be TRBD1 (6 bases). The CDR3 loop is CASSQGQNTEAFF. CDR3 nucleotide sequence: TGTGCCAGCAGCCAGGGACAGAACACTGAAGCTTTCTTT.